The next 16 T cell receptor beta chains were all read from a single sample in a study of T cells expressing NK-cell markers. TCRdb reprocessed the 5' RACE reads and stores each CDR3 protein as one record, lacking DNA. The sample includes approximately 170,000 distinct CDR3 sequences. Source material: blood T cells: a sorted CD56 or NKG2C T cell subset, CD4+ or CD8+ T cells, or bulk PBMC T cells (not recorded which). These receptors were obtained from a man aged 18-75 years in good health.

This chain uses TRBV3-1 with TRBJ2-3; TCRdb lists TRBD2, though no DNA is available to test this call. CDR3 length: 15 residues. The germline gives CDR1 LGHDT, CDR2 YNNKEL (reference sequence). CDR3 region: CASSLGLAGSDTQYF.

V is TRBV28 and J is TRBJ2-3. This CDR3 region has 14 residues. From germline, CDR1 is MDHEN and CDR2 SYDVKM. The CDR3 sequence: CASSSGTDTDTQYF. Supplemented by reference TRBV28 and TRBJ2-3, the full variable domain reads DVKVTQSSRYLVKRTGEKVFLECVQDMDHENMFWYRQDPGLGLRLIYFSYDVKMKEKGDIPEGYSVSREKKERFSLILESASTNQTSMYLCASSSGTDTDTQYFGPGTRLTVL.

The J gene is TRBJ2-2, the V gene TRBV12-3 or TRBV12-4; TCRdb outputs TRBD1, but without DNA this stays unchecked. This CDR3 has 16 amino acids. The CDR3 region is CASSPRDRGNTGELFF.

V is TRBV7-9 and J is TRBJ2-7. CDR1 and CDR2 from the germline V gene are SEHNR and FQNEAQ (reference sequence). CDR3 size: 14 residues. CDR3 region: CASSPTVTAYEQYF.

The CDR3 is CATSRDARAQYSPLHF. The rearrangement joins TRBV15 to TRBJ1-6. The CDR3 loop spans 16 amino acids. Per the germline V gene, CDR1 is LNHNV and CDR2 is YYDKDF (reference sequence).

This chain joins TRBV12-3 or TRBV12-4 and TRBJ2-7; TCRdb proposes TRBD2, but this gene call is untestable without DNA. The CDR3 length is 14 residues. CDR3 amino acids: CASSLGGGNYEQYF.

The CDR3 loop reads CASSFGRENHEQYF. This chain links TRBV13 with TRBJ2-7; the D gene TCRdb calls, TRBD2, cannot be checked with no DNA. This CDR3 is built from 14 residues. CDR1 is PRHDT and CDR2 is FYEKMQ in the germline V gene (reference sequence).

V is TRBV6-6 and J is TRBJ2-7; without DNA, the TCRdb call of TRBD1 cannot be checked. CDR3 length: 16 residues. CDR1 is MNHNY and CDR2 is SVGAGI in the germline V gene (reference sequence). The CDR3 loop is CASSFRTGWGSYEQYF.

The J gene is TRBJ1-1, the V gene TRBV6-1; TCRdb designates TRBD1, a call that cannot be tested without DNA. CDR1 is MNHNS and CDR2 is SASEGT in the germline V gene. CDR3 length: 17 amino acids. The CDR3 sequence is CASSEGAGGILWTEAFF.

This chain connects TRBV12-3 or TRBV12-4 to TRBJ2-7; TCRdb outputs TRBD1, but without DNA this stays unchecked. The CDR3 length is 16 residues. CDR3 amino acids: CASSSTGQLYSYEQHF.

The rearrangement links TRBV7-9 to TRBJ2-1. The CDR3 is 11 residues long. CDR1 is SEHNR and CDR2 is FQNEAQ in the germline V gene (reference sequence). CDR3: CASSLVNEQFF. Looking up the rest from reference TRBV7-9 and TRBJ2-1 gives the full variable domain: DTGVSQNPRHKITKRGQNVTFRCDPISEHNRLYWYRQTLGQGPEFLTYFQNEAQLEKSRLLSDRFSAERPKGSFSTLEIQRTEQGDSAMYLCASSLVNEQFFGPGTRLTVL.

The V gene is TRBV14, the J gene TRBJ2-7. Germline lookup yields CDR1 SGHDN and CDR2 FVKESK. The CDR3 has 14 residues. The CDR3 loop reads CASSLCPKSYEQYF.

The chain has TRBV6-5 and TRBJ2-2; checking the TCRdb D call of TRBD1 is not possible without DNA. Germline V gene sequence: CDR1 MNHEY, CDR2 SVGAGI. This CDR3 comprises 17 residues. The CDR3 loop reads CASSYSVDRGSTGELFF.

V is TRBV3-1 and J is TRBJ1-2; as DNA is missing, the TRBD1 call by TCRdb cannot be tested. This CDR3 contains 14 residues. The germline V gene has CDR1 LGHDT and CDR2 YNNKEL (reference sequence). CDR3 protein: CASSPGQGAYGYTF.

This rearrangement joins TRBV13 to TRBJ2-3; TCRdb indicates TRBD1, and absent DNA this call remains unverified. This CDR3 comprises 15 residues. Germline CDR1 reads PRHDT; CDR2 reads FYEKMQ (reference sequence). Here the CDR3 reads CASSRPGVGTDTQYF.

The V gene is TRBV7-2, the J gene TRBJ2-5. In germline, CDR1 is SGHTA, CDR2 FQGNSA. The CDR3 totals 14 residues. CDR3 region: CASSLEYFQETQYF. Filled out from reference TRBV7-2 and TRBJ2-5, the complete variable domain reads GAGVSQSPSNKVTEKGKDVELRCDPISGHTALYWYRQSLGQGLEFLIYFQGNSAPDKSGLPSDRFSAERTGGSVSTLTIQRTQQEDSAVYLCASSLEYFQETQYFGPGTRLLVL.